This section outlines one T cell receptor beta chain sequence together with its context. Antigen specificity is unknown. These data originate in a study of cytomegalovirus exposure and HLA in healthy donors. Study-level information: The same platform was used for the 90 to 150 validation repertoires as for the approximately 720 first-cohort repertoires, as reported in a later analysis. Overall study results and limits: Many donors shared some public TCRs, even though most TCR sequences were rare. A list of approximately 160 TCR beta chains associated with cytomegalovirus was given.

Separation from the approximately 670-subject first cohort characterized the approximately 120-subject validation cohort, to which the donors belonged. Germline V gene lookup returns CDR1 SGHAT and CDR2 FQNNGV. This CDR3 comprises 13 residues. After removal of 6 bases from V and 5 bases from J, the junction contained 6 bases not matched to a gene. The data were produced by immunoSEQ multiplex PCR, yet TCRdb's version contains in-frame clones alone and is incomplete. The sample holds 150,000 to 200,000 clones; around nine tenths are singletons and the top ten take about 1.5%. The sample comprised PBMCs. This receptor was obtained from a woman aged 25 to 45 in good health and CMV-seronegative. This chain joins TRBV11-2 and TRBJ2-5, with 7 bases lining up with TRBD1. The CDR3 loop reads CASRYTGDETQYF. In DNA form, the CDR3 reads TGTGCCAGCAGATATACAGGGGACGAGACCCAGTACTTC.